Detailed here is one T cell receptor beta chain. Its antigen is unknown. The libraries of TRB cDNA were prepared using 5' RACE with UMI labels. TCRdb reprocessed the 5' RACE reads, keeping one entry per CDR3 protein, no DNA. Recorded for this sample: some 45,000 distinct CDR3 sequences. These data belong to a study of CXCR3-negative and CXCR3-positive naive CD8 T cells. Study as a whole: TRB reads totalled about 130 million, about 1.5 +/- 0.3 million per library.

The germline gives CDR1 DFQATT, CDR2 SNEGSKA (reference sequence). The CDR3 is 14 residues long. Naive CD8+ T cells had a CD45RO-CCR7+CD27+CD95- phenotype. The study's findings and limits: In both naive subsets diversity was comparably high, whereas memory CD8+ cells showed much lower diversity. Cryopreservation partially lowered CXCR3 expression, so most assays used fresh PBMCs.

The rearrangement joins TRBV20-1 to TRBJ2-7; TCRdb's D gene call, TRBD1, goes unchecked for lack of DNA. This clonotype originated in a human donor in good health. Some clones in this sample may be carry-over from other donors' samples. Sequencing was performed on naive CXCR3- CD8+ T cells from blood. This sample's subset: CD45RO-CCR7+CD27+CD95- naive CD8+ T cells lacking CXCR3 (TNR3-). The chain's CDR3 is CSASRDPGSYEQYF.